This TCR beta chain was sequenced for a study of T-cell reconstitution after alpha-beta-depleted transplantation in children. Study observations and caveats: There were some patients whose high TCRbeta diversity at day 60 came from surviving recipient T cells and thymic progenitors.

Unique molecular identifiers were incorporated into the prepared TCRbeta library. TCRdb analysed the PCR reads with MiXCR anew, one entry per CDR3 protein. Here the sample spans hundreds of thousands of distinct CDR3 sequences, roughly 24% being singletons. The table lists this clonotype with a count of one. The antigen remains unidentified. The receptor comes from a boy younger than two who had a stem cell transplant for acute myeloid leukemia, so the T cells may come from the graft donor. Material: PBMCs, mostly from graft donor cells, obtained 360 days after TCRalphabeta/CD19-depleted stem cell transplant.

This chain's CDR3 is CASSFVLAGGREQYF. As DNA, the CDR3 is TGCGCCAGCAGCTTCGTACTAGCGGGGGGACGGGAGCAGTACTTC. This sequence joins TRBV5-1 and TRBJ2-7; 12 nucleotides agree with TRBD2. In germline, CDR1 is SGHRS, CDR2 YFSETQ. The CDR3 is 15 amino acids. With V trimmed by 2 bases and J by 7 bases, 7 bases remained unmatched.